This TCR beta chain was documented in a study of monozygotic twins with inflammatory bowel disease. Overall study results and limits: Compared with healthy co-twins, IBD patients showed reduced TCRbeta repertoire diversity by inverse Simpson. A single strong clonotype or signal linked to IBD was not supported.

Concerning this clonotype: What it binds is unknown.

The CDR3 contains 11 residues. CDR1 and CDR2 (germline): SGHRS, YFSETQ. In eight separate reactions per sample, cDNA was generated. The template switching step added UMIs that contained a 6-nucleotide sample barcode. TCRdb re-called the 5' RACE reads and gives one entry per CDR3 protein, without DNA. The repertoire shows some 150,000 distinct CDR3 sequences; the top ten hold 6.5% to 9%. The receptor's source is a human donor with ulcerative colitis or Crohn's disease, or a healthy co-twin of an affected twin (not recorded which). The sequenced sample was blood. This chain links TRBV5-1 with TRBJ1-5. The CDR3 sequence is CASSLDQPQHF.